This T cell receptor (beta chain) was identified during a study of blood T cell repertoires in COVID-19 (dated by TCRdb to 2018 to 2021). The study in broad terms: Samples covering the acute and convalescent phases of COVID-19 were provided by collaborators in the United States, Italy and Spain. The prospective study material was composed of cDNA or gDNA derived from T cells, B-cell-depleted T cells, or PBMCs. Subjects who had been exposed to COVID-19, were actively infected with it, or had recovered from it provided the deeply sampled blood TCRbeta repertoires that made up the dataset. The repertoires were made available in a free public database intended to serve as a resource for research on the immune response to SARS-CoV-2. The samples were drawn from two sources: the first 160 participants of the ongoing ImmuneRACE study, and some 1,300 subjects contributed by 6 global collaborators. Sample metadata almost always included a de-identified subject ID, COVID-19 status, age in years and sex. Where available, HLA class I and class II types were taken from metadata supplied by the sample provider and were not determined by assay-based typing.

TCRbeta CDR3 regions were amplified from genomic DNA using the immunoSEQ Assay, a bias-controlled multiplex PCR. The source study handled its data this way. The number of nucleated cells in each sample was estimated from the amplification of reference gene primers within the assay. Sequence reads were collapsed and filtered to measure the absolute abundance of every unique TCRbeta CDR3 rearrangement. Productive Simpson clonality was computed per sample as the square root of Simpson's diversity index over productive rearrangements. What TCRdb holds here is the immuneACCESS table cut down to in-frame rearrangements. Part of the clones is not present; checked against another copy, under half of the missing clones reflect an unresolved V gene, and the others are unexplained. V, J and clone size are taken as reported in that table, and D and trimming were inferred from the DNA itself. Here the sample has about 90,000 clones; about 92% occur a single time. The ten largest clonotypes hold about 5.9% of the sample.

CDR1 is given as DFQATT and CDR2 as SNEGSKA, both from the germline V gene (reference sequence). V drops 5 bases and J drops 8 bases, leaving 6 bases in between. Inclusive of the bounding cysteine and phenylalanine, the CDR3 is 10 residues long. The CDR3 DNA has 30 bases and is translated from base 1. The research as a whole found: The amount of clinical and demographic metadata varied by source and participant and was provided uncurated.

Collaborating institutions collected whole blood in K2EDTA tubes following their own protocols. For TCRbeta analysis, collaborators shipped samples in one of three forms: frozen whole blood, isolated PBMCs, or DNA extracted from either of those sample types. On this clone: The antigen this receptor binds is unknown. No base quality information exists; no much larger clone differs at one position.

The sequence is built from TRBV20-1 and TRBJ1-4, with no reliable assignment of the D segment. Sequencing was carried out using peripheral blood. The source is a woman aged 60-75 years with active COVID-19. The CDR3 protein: CSAVQEKLFF. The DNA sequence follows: TGCAGTGCTGTACAGGAAAAACTGTTTTTT.